This TCR beta chain came from a study of cytomegalovirus exposure and HLA in healthy donors. Vbeta (60) and Jbeta (13) primers were used in the PCR. The table came from immunoSEQ multiplex PCR; TCRdb's copy has only in-frame clones and leaves some out. The table lists around 100,000 clones, 74% of them singletons, with around 4.8% in the top ten. The CDR3 sequence is 13 residues long. Trimming took 0 bases from V and 10 from J, leaving 12 bases between them. From germline, CDR1 is SGHTA and CDR2 FQGTGA. This clone was detected a few times. This receptor was obtained from a man under 40 in good health and CMV-seropositive. Material: PBMCs. The chain joins TRBV7-3 to TRBJ1-1, with D possibly matching TRBD1 (5 bases). The CDR3 nucleotides read TGTGCCAGCAGCTTAACGGAGGGGCCCGGAGCTTTCTTT. Encoded protein: CASSLTEGPGAFF.